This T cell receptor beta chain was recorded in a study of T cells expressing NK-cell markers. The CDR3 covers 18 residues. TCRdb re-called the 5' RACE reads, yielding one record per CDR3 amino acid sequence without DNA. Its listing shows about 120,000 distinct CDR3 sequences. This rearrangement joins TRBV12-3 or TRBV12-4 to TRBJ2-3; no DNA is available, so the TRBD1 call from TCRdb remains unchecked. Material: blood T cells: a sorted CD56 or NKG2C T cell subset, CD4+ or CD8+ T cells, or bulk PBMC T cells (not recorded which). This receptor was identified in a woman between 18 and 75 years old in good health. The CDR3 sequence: CATYENSNQGAYTDTQYF.